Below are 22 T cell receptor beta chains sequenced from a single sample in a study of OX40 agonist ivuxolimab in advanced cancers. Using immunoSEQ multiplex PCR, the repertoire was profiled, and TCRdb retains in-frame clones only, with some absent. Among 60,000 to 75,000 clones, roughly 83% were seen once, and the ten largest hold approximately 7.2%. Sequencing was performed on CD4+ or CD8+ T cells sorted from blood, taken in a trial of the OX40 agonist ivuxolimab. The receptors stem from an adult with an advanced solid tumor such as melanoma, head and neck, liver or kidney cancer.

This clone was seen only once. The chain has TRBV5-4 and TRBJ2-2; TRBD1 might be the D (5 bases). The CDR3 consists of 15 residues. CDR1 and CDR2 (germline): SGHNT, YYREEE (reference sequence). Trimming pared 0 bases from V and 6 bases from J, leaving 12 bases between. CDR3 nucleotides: TGTGCCAGCAGCTTGGTGGCAGGGAAGGCCGGGGAGCTGTTTTTT. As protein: CASSLVAGKAGELFF.

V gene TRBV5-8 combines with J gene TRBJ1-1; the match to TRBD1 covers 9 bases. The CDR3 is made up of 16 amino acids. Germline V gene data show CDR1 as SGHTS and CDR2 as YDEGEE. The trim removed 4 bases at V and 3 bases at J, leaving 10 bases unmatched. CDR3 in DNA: TGTGCCAGCAGCCCCGGACAGGGGAGATCTTACACTGAAGCTTTCTTT. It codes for CASSPGQGRSYTEAFF.

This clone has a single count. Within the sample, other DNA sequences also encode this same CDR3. The CDR3 loop is CASSLEYEQYF. The CDR3 DNA is TGTGCCAGCAGCCTTGAATACGAGCAGTACTTC. The rearrangement joins TRBV7-8 to TRBJ2-7; no clear D. The CDR3 is 11 amino acids. Germline V CDR1 and CDR2: SGHVS, FQNEAQ. Trimming shortened V by 5 bases and J by 4 bases, and 6 bases separated the two germline ends.

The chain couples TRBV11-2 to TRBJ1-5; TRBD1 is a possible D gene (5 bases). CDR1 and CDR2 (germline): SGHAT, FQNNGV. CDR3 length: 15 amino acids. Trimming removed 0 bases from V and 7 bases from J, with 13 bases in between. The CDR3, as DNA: TGTGCCAGCAGCTTAGATGGGACGGGACGCCAGCCCCAGCATTTT. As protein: CASSLDGTGRQPQHF.

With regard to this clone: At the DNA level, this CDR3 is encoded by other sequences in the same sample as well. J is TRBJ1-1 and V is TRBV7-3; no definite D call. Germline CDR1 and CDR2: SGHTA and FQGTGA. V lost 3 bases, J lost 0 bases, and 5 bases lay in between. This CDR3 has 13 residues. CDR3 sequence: CASSLRMNTEAFF. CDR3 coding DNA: TGTGCCAGCAGCTTGAGGATGAACACTGAAGCTTTCTTT. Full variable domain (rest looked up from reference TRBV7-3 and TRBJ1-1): GAGVSQTPSNKVTEKGKYVELRCDPISGHTALYWYRQSLGQGPEFLIYFQGTGAADDSGLPNDRFFAVRPEGSVSTLKIQRTERGDSAVYLCASSLRMNTEAFFGQGTRLTVV.

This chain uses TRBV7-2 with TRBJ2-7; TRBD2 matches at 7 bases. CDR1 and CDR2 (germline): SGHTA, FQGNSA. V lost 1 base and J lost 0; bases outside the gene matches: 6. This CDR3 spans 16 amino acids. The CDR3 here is CASSLGGLGYSYEQYF. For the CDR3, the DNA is TGTGCCAGCAGCTTAGGAGGACTAGGATACTCCTACGAGCAGTACTTC. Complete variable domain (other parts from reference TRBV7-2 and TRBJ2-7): GAGVSQSPSNKVTEKGKDVELRCDPISGHTALYWYRQSLGQGLEFLIYFQGNSAPDKSGLPSDRFSAERTGGSVSTLTIQRTQQEDSAVYLCASSLGGLGYSYEQYFGPGTRLTVT.

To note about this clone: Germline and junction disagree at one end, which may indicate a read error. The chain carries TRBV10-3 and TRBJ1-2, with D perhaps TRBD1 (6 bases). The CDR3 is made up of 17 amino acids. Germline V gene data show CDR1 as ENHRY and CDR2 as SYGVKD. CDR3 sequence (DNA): TGTGCCATCAATGAGGGAACAGGGAAATTAAACAACTATGGCTACACCTTC. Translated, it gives CAINEGTGKLNNYGYTF.

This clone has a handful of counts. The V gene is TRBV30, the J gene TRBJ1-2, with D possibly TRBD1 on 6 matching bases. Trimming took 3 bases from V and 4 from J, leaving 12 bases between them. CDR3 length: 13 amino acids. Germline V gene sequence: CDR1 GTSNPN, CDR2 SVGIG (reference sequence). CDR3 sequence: CAWSQDSPYGYTF. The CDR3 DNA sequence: TGTGCCTGGAGCCAGGACAGCCCCTATGGCTACACCTTC.

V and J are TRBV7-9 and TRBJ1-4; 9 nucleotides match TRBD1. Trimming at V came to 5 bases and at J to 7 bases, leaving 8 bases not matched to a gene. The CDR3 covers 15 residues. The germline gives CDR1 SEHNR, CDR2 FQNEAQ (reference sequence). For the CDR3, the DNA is TGTGCCAGCAGCGCCGGGACAGGGAAAGGTGAAAAACTGTTTTTT. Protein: CASSAGTGKGEKLFF.

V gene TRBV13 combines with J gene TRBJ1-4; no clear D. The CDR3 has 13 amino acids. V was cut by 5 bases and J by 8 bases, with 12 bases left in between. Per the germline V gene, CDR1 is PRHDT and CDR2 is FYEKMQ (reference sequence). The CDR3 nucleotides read TGTGCCAGCAGCCCCAGAGGTTGGGAAAAACTGTTTTTT. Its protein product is CASSPRGWEKLFF.

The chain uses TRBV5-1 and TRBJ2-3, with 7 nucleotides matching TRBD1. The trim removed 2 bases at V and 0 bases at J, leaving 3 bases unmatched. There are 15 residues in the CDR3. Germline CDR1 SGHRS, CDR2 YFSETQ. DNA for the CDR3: TGCGCCAGCAGCTTCGGGACAGCTAGCACAGATACGCAGTATTTT. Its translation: CASSFGTASTDTQYF.

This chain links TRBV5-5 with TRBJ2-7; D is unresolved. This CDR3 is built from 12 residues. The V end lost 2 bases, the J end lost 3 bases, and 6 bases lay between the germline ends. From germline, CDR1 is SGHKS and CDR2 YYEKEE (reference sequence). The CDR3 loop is CASSFGVYEQYF. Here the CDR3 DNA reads TGTGCCAGCAGCTTCGGAGTCTACGAGCAGTACTTC.

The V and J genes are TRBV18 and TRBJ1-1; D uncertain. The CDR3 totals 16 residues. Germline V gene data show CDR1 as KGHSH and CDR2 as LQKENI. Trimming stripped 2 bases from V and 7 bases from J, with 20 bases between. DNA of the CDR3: TGTGCCAGCTCACCAAGGAGAGAGGGATACCTCCATGAAGCTTTCTTT. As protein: CASSPRREGYLHEAFF.

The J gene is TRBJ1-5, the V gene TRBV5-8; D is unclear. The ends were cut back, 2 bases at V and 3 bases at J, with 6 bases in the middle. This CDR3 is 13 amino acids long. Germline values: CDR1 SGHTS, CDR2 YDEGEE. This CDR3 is CASSFGSNQPQHF. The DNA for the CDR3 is TGTGCCAGCAGCTTTGGCTCCAATCAGCCCCAGCATTTT.

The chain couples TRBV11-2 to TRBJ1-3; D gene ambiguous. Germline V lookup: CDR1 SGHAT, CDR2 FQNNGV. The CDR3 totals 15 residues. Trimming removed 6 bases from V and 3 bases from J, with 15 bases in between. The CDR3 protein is CASSGLTRDGNTIYF. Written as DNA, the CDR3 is TGTGCCAGCAGTGGACTTACGCGGGATGGAAACACCATATATTTT.

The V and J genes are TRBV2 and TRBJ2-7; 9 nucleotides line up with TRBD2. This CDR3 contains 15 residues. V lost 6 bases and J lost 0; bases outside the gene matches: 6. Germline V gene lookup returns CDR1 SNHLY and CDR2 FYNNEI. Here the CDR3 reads CASRIAGASSYEQYF. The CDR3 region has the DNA TGTGCCAGCAGGATAGCGGGGGCCAGCTCCTACGAGCAGTACTTC.

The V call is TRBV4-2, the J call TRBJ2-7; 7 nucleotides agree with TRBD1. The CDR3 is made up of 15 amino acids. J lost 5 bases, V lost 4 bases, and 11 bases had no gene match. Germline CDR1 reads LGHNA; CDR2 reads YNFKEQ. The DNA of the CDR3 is TGTGCCAGCAGCCGACGACAGGGAAACTTCGACGAGCAGTACTTC. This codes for CASSRRQGNFDEQYF.

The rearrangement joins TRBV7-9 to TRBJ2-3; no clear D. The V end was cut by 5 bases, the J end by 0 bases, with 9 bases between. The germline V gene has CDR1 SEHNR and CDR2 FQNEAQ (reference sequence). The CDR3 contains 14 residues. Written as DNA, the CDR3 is TGTGCCAGCAGCCAACTAAAGAGCACAGATACGCAGTATTTT. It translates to CASSQLKSTDTQYF. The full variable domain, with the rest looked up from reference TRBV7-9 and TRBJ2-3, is DTGVSQNPRHKITKRGQNVTFRCDPISEHNRLYWYRQTLGQGPEFLTYFQNEAQLEKSRLLSDRFSAERPKGSFSTLEIQRTEQGDSAMYLCASSQLKSTDTQYFGPGTRLTVL.

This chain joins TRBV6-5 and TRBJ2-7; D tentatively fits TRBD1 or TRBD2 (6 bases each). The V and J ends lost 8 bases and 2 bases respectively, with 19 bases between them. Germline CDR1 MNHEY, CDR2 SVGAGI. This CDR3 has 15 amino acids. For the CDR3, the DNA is TGTGCCAGCCATTCGGGAGCGAGGGGGGCCTACGAGCAGTACTTC. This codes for CASHSGARGAYEQYF.

The CDR3, as DNA: TGTGCCAGCTCACCCCAGAGCTCCTATAATTCACCCCTCCACTTT. Protein product: CASSPQSSYNSPLHF. The V and J genes are TRBV18 and TRBJ1-6; unclear D gene. CDR1 is KGHSH and CDR2 is LQKENI in the germline V gene. The CDR3 is 15 amino acids. V lost 3 bases, J lost 0 bases, and 6 bases lay in between.

CDR3 region: CASSLIRGYTF. CDR3 nucleotides: TGTGCCAGCAGCTTAATCCGTGGCTACACCTTC. The chain links TRBV7-9 to TRBJ1-2; D not resolved. Trimming took off 2 bases at V and 7 bases at J, with 5 bases between the two ends. CDR1 and CDR2 (germline): SEHNR, FQNEAQ (reference sequence). The length of the CDR3 is 11 residues.

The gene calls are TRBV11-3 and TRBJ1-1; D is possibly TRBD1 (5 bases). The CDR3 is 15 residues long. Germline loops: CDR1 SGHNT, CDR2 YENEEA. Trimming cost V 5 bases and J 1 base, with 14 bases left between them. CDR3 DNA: TGTGCCAGCAGCCCCCGCGGGGGGGAGAACACTGAAGCTTTCTTT. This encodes CASSPRGGENTEAFF.